Sequencing of this T cell receptor (beta chain) was carried out in a study of PD-L1 blockade in urothelial cancer. Study context: About 90% of the roughly 30 patients were men whose urothelial cancer was bladder-origin. Study results and limitations: Prediction of better survival came from below-median pretreatment blood TCR clonality.

The CDR3 totals 15 residues. Looked up from germline, CDR1 is LGHNA and CDR2 is YNFKEQ. The V end was cut by 3 bases, the J end by 6 bases, with 15 bases between. Some clones are missing from TCRdb's copy, which holds only in-frame ones; the method was immunoSEQ multiplex PCR. The repertoire holds more than 95,000 clones, with roughly 89% as singletons. Time point of the sample: peripheral blood 6 weeks after treatment start. Concerning this clone: Antigen specificity is unknown.

The rearrangement links TRBV4-2 to TRBJ1-5; D might be TRBD1 (5 bases). This receptor was identified in a man aged 55 to 70 with urothelial cancer. The starting material was PBMCs, obtained around atezolizumab (anti-PD-L1) treatment. CDR3 sequence (DNA): TGTGCCAGCAGCCAGGAAGCGCAGGGTCGTCAGCCCCAGCATTTT. Translated: CASSQEAQGRQPQHF.